This TCR beta chain is drawn from a study of T cells after yellow fever vaccination. Study overall: Libraries from low-cell-number fractions were prepared with the SMART-Seq v4 Ultra Low Input RNA kit.

The CDR3 totals 13 residues. CDR1 MNHEY and CDR2 SMNVEV come from the germline V gene (reference sequence). V was pared by 2 bases and J by 14 bases, with 13 bases between. Only a few counts were recorded for this clonotype. Each CDR3 protein is one row after TCRdb ran MiXCR on the 5' RACE reads. This sample has hundreds of thousands of distinct CDR3 sequences, with roughly 3.5% found just once. V is TRBV27 and J is TRBJ1-6; D is uncertain. The input for sequencing was PBMCs, taken on the day of the yellow fever booster vaccination. This receptor was taken from a man younger than 35 who received the YFV17D yellow fever vaccine. The CDR3 protein is CASSLGQARSLHF. CDR3 DNA sequence: TGTGCCAGCAGTTTAGGTCAGGCGCGTTCCCTCCACTTT.